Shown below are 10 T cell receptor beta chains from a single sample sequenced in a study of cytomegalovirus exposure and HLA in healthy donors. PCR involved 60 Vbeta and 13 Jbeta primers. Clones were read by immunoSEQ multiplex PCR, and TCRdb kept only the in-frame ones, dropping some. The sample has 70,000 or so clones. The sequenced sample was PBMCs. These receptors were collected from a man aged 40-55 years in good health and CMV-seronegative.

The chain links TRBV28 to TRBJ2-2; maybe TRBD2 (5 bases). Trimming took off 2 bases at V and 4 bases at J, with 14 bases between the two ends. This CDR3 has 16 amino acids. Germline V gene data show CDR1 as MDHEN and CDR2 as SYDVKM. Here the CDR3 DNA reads TGTGCCAGCAGTTTACTCGGGAACAGTGGCACCGGGGAGCTGTTTTTT. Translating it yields CASSLLGNSGTGELFF.

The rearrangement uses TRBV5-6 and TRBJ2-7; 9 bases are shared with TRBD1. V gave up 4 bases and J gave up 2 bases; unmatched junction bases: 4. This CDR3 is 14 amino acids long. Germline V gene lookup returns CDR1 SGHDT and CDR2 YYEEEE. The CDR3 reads CASSTGQGPYEQYF. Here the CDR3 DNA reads TGTGCCAGCAGCACGGGACAGGGACCCTACGAGCAGTACTTC.

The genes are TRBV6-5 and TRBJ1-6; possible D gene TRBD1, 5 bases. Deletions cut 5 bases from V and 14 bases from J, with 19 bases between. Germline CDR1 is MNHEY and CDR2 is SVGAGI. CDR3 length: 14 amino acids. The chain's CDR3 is CASSPGWATQTLHF. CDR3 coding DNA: TGTGCCAGCAGTCCAGGGTGGGCAACCCAGACCCTCCACTTT.

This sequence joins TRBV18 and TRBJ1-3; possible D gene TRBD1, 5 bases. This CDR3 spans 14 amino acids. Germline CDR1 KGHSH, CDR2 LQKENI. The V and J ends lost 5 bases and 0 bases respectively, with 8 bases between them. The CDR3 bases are TGTGCCAGCTCAGTCGACAGCTCTGGAAACACCATATATTTT. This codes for CASSVDSSGNTIYF. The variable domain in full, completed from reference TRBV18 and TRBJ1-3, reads NAGVMQNPRHLVRRRGQEARLRCSPMKGHSHVYWYRQLPEEGLKFMVYLQKENIIDESGMPKERFSAEFPKEGPSILRIQQVVRGDSAAYFCASSVDSSGNTIYFGEGSWLTVV.

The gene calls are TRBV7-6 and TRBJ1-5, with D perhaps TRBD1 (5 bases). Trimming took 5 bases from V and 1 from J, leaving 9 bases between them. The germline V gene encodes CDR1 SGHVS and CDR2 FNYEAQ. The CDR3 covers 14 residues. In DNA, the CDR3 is TGTGCCAGCAGCCCGGGGGGAAGCAATCAGCCCCAGCATTTT. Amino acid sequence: CASSPGGSNQPQHF.

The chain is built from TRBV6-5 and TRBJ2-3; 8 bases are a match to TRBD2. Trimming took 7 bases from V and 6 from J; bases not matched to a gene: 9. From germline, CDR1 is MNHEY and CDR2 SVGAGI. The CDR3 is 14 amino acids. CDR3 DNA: TGTGCCAGCAATACGGGGGGGCCTAAGGATACGCAGTATTTT. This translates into CASNTGGPKDTQYF.

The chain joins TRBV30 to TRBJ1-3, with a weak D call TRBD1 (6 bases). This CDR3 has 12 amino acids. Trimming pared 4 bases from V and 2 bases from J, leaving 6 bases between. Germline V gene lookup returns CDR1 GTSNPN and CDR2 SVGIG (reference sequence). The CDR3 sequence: CAWTGAGNTIYF. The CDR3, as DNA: TGTGCCTGGACAGGGGCTGGAAACACCATATATTTT.

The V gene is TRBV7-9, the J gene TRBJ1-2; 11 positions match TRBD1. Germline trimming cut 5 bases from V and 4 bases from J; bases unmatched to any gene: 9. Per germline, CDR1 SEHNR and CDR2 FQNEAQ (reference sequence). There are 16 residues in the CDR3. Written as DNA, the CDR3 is TGTGCCAGCAGCCTCGAGGGACAGGGGGGGGGCTATGGCTACACCTTC. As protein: CASSLEGQGGGYGYTF.

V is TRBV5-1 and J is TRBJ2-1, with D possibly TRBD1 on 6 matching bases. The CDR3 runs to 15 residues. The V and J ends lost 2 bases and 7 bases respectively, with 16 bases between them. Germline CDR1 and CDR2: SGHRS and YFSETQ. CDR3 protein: CASSFRDTPRNEQFF. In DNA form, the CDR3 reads TGCGCCAGCAGCTTCCGGGACACCCCTCGGAATGAGCAGTTCTTC.

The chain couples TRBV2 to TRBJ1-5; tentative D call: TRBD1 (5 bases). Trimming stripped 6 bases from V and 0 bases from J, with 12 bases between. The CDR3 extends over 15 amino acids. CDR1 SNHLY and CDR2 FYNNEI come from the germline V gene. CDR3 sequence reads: CASSVDSNSNQPQHF. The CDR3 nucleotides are TGTGCCAGCAGCGTCGACAGTAATAGCAATCAGCCCCAGCATTTT.